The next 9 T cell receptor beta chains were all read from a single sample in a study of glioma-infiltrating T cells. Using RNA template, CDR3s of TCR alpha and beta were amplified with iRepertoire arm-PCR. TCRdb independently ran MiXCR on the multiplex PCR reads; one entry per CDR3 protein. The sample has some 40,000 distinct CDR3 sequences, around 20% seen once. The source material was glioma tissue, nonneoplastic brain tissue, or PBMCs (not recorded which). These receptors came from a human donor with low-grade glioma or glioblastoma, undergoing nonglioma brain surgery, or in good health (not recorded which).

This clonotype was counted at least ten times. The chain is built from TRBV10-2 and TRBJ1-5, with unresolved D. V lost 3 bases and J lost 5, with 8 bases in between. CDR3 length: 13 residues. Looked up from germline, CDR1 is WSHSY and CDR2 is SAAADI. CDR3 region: CASSDSRHQPQHF. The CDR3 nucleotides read TGCGCCAGCAGTGATAGCAGGCATCAGCCCCAGCATTTT.

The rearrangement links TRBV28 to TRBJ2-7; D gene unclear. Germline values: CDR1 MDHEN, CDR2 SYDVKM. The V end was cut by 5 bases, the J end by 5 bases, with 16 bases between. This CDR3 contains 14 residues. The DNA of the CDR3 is TGTGCCAGCAGTCCGTCTTCTGGCTTTAACGAGCAGTACTTC. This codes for CASSPSSGFNEQYF.

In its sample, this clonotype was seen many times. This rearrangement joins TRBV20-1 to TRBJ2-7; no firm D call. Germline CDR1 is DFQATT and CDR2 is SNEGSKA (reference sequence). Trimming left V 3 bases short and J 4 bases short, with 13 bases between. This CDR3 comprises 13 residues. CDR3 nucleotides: TGCAGTGCTAGGGGTCTTAACGAGTACGAGCAGTACTTC. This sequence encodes CSARGLNEYEQYF.

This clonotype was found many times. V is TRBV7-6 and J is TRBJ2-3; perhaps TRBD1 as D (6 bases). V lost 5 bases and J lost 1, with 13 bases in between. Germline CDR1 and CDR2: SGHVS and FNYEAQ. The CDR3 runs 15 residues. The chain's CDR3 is CASSPGQWGTDTQYF. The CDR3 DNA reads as TGTGCCAGCAGCCCAGGACAGTGGGGCACAGATACGCAGTATTTT.

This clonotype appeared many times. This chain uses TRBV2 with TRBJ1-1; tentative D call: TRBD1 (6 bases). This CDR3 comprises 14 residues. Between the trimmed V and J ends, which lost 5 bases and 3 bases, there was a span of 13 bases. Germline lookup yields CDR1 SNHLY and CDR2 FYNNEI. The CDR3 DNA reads TGTGCCAGCAGTCGACAACAGGGTTACACTGAAGCTTTCTTT. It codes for CASSRQQGYTEAFF.

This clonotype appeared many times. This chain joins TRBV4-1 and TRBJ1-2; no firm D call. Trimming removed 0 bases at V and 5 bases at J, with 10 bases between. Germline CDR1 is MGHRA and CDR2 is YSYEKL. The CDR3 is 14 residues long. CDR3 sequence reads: CASSQDLRDYGYTF. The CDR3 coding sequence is TGCGCCAGCAGCCAAGATCTTCGCGATTATGGCTACACCTTC.

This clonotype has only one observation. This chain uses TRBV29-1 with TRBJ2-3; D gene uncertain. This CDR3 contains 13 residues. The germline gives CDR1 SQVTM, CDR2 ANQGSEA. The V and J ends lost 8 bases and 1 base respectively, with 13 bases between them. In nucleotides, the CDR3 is TGCAGCTCAGGAGAGGTACGCACAGATACGCAGTATTTT. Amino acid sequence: CSSGEVRTDTQYF.

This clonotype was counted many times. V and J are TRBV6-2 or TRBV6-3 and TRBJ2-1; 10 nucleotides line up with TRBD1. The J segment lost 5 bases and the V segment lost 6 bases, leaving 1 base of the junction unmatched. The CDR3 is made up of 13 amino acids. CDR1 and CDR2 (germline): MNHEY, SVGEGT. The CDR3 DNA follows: TGTGCCAGCAGGGGACAGGGGAACAATGAGCAGTTCTTC. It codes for CASRGQGNNEQFF.

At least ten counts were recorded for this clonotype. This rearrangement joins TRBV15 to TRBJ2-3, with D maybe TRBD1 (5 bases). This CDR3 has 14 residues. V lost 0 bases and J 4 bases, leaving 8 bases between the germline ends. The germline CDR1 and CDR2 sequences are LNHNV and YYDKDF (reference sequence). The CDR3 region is CATSREQEADTQYF. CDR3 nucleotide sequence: TGTGCCACCAGCAGAGAACAGGAAGCAGATACGCAGTATTTT.